These 14 T cell receptor beta chains share one sample of origin, sequenced in a study of blood T cell repertoires in COVID-19. Data came from immunoSEQ multiplex PCR; TCRdb stores just in-frame clones and leaves some out. The table lists around 110,000 clones, 83% of them singletons. Specimen: peripheral blood. These receptors were taken from a man between 25 and 39 years old with acute or convalescent COVID-19.

The chain links TRBV20-1 to TRBJ1-1, with TRBD1 identical over 8 bases. This CDR3 contains 13 residues. The V gene end was trimmed by 3 bases and the J gene end by 5 bases; junction bases not matched to a gene: 5. Germline values: CDR1 DFQATT, CDR2 SNEGSKA (reference sequence). The CDR3 DNA reads as TGCAGTGCTAGTGTCCAGGGGGCGACTGAAGCTTTCTTT. Its translation: CSASVQGATEAFF.

The chain carries TRBV6-2 or TRBV6-3 and TRBJ2-2, with TRBD1 matching over 8 bases. Germline CDR1 and CDR2: MNHEY and SVGEGT. The CDR3 is 13 residues long. J was trimmed by 5 bases and V by 6 bases; bases with no gene match: 2. CDR3 sequence reads: CASSRTGTGELFF. In DNA, the CDR3 is TGTGCCAGCAGCCGGACAGGGACCGGGGAGCTGTTTTTT.

This clone was seen more than once but under ten times. This chain links TRBV4-3 with TRBJ2-3, with 11 bases aligning to TRBD1. Trimming took 0 bases from V and 5 from J; bases not matched to a gene: 13. There are 19 residues in the CDR3. CDR1 and CDR2 (germline): LGHNA, YSLEER. CDR3 sequence reads: CASSQDLRGQGGLGDTQYF. CDR3 sequence (DNA): TGCGCCAGCAGCCAAGATCTGAGGGGACAGGGGGGTCTTGGAGATACGCAGTATTTT.

The chain employs TRBV15 and TRBJ2-4, with D unclear. The germline V gene has CDR1 LNHNV and CDR2 YYDKDF (reference sequence). Trimming stripped 3 bases from V and 6 bases from J, with 9 bases between. The CDR3 length is 13 residues. CDR3 coding DNA: TGTGCCACCAGCAGCCACAGTCTAAACATTCAGTACTTC. Its translation is CATSSHSLNIQYF.

This clone has a handful of counts. V is TRBV15 and J is TRBJ2-6; D may be TRBD1 (5 bases). Germline CDR1 is LNHNV and CDR2 is YYDKDF (reference sequence). V was pared by 0 bases and J by 4 bases, with 7 bases between. The CDR3 length is 15 residues. The CDR3, as DNA: TGTGCCACCAGCAGAGACAGGGAAGGGGCCAACGTCCTGACTTTC. Protein: CATSRDREGANVLTF.

The chain couples TRBV19 to TRBJ2-7; 11 bases match TRBD2. There are 19 residues in the CDR3. CDR1 is LNHDA, CDR2 SQIVND, per germline (reference sequence). Trimming removed 1 base from V and 2 bases from J; junction bases left unmatched: 13. CDR3 sequence reads: CASSIGKSLAGGHTYEQYV. The DNA for the CDR3 is TGTGCCAGTAGTATAGGGAAGTCGCTAGCGGGAGGTCACACCTACGAGCAGTACGTC.

The chain carries TRBV4-1 and TRBJ2-7, with D hard to call. This CDR3 has 15 residues. V lost 1 base to trimming and J lost 2 bases, with 12 bases between them. Germline-derived CDR1 and CDR2 are MGHRA and YSYEKL. CDR3 coding DNA: TGCGCCAGCAGCCAAGGGGCAGGATGGACCTACGAGCAGTACTTC. Encoded protein: CASSQGAGWTYEQYF.

The chain is built from TRBV25-1 and TRBJ1-5; 9 bases are shared with TRBD1. Trimming at V came to 1 base and at J to 7 bases, leaving 2 bases not matched to a gene. Germline CDR1 is MGHDK and CDR2 is SYGVNS. This CDR3 is built from 14 residues. The CDR3 loop is CASSEWTGDQPQHF. The CDR3 DNA follows: TGTGCCAGCAGTGAATGGACAGGGGACCAGCCCCAGCATTTT.

The CDR3 region is CASSLDRTTLQFF. The CDR3 DNA follows: TGTGCCAGCAGCCTGGACAGGACCACCTTGCAGTTCTTC. The J gene is TRBJ2-1, the V gene TRBV7-3, with TRBD1 identical over 7 bases. CDR1 is SGHTA, CDR2 FQGTGA, per germline. Trimming took 5 bases from V and 12 from J; bases not matched to a gene: 10. The CDR3 covers 13 residues. Full variable domain (outside the CDR3, taken from reference TRBV7-3 and TRBJ2-1): GAGVSQTPSNKVTEKGKYVELRCDPISGHTALYWYRQSLGQGPEFLIYFQGTGAADDSGLPNDRFFAVRPEGSVSTLKIQRTERGDSAVYLCASSLDRTTLQFFGPGTRLTVL.

The rearrangement links TRBV3-1 (or the pseudogene TRBV3-2) to TRBJ2-2; a weak D match, TRBD2 (5 bases). CDR3 size: 14 residues. CDR1 and CDR2 (germline): LGHDT, YNNKEL (reference sequence). With 2 bases removed from V and 3 bases from J, the gap between germline ends came to 7 bases. The CDR3, as DNA: TGTGCCAGCAGCCAACCGGGGTACACCGGGGAGCTGTTTTTT. It specifies CASSQPGYTGELFF.

This chain joins TRBV7-3 and TRBJ2-1; 12 nucleotides line up with TRBD2. The CDR3 is 16 residues long. Germline V CDR1 and CDR2: SGHTA, FQGTGA. Losses at the gene ends were 2 bases for V and 9 bases for J; bases not matched to a gene: 8. This CDR3 reads CASSLGLAGGHGEQFF. The CDR3 nucleotides are TGTGCCAGCAGCTTAGGGCTAGCGGGGGGGCATGGTGAGCAGTTCTTC.

This chain uses TRBV4-3 with TRBJ1-2; D remains ambiguous. V was cut by 0 bases and J by 8 bases, with 13 bases left in between. This CDR3 contains 14 residues. In germline, CDR1 is LGHNA, CDR2 YSLEER. The CDR3 spells CASSQDEGSGGYTF. The CDR3 DNA follows: TGCGCCAGCAGCCAAGATGAGGGTTCGGGCGGCTACACCTTC.

The rearrangement uses TRBV5-1 and TRBJ1-4, with 9 bases identical to TRBD1. J lost 6 bases, V lost 7 bases, and 7 bases had no gene match. Germline CDR1 is SGHRS and CDR2 is YFSETQ. The CDR3 sequence is 14 residues long. The CDR3, as DNA: TGCGCCAGCGCTACAGGGGGCGATGATGAAAAACTGTTTTTT. Its translation: CASATGGDDEKLFF.

The V call is TRBV11-2, the J call TRBJ2-5; tentative D call: TRBD2 (6 bases). V dropped 3 bases and J dropped 2 bases, with 7 bases sitting between them. Germline values: CDR1 SGHAT, CDR2 FQNNGV. This CDR3 contains 13 residues. CDR3 sequence: CASSFGLQETQYF. The CDR3 DNA is TGTGCCAGCAGCTTCGGACTACAAGAGACCCAGTACTTC.